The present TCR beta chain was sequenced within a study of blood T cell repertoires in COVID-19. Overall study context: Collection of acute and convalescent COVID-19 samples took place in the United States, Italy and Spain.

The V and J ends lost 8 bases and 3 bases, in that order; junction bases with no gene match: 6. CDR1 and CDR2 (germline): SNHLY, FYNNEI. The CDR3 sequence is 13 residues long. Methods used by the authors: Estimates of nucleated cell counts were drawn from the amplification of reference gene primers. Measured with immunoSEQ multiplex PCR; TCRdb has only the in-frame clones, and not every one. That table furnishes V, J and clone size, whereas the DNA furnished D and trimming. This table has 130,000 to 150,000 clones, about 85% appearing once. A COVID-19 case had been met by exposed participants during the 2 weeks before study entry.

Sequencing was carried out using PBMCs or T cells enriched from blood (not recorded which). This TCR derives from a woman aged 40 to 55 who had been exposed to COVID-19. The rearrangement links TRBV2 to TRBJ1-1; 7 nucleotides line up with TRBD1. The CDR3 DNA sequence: TGTGCCAGCTTCGGACAGGACCACACTGAAGCTTTCTTT. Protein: CASFGQDHTEAFF.